This TCR beta chain was identified in a study of T-cell reconstitution after alpha-beta-depleted transplantation in children. Whole-study results and caveats: T-cell numbers and diversity one year post-transplant derived largely from freshly generated T cells. Reportedly, alpha-beta T cells present about two months post-transplant originated from several hundred expanded clones of graft origin.

This CDR3 spans 14 amino acids. Germline CDR1 MGHDK, CDR2 SYGVNS. V shed 3 bases and J shed 8 bases, with 14 bases lying between them. Library preparation (for TCRbeta) was performed with unique molecular identifiers. TCRdb analysed the PCR reads with MiXCR anew, one entry per CDR3 protein. The table shows some 460,000 distinct CDR3 sequences, with roughly 16% occurring only once. The sample holds many counts of this clonotype. What it recognizes is unknown. The clonotype comes from a boy in the first two years of life who had a stem cell transplant for Wiskott-Aldrich syndrome, so the T cells may come from the graft donor. Sequencing was performed on PBMCs, mostly from graft donor cells, taken 360 days after TCRalphabeta/CD19-depleted stem cell transplant. The V call is TRBV25-1, the J call TRBJ2-1; D call uncertain. The CDR3 sequence is CASSEIELDYEQFF. The CDR3, as DNA: TGTGCCAGCAGTGAGATAGAATTGGATTATGAGCAGTTCTTC.